This T cell receptor beta chain emerged from a study of blood T cell repertoires in COVID-19. On the study more broadly: PBMCs, B-cell-depleted T cells, or T cells provided the cDNA or gDNA that made up the material.

The CDR3 runs 10 residues. V gave up 6 bases and J gave up 6 bases, with 9 bases separating them. From germline, CDR1 is DFQATT and CDR2 SNEGSKA (reference sequence). Original handling: For nucleated cells, counts were estimated from reference gene primer amplification. TCRdb keeps only in-frame clones here, not all; method: immunoSEQ multiplex PCR. V, J and clone size reflect that table, while D and trimming were determined from the DNA. The sample lists 50,000 to 80,000 clones, about nine tenths occurring once. The chain recombines TRBV20-1 with TRBJ2-7; maybe TRBD2 (6 bases). The origin of this receptor is a man aged 60-69 years with acute or convalescent COVID-19. What was sequenced was peripheral blood. CDR3 amino acids: CSAGGSEQYF. The CDR3 nucleotides read TGCAGTGCGGGGGGTAGCGAGCAGTACTTC.